The clone carrying this T cell receptor (beta chain) showed up just a few times. Its cognate antigen is unknown. There were no patients who had received any treatment before thyroid surgery. This specimen belongs to a study of metastatic and nonmetastatic thyroid tumors. Across the whole study: The comparison covered peripheral blood and tumor or nodule tissue in malignant and benign thyroid patients. The study's findings and limits: When malignant thyroid tumors were compared with benign nodules, TCR beta diversity was reportedly significantly higher in the malignant tumors. This held in both blood and tumor samples.

In the original analysis: Differences in CDR3 between clinicopathological groups were drawn on to build a classifier intended to discriminate distant-metastatic papillary thyroid cancer patients. TCRdb re-called clones via MiXCR from the PCR reads. Clone size and V and J calls follow TCRdb, not the original study. The table has over 25,000 clones, 15% to 20% seen once. The germline CDR1 and CDR2 sequences are SGHRS and YFSETQ. There are 15 residues in the CDR3. Germline trimming cut 1 base from V and 3 bases from J; bases unmatched to any gene: 5. V is TRBV5-1 and J is TRBJ1-1, with 8 bases aligning to TRBD1. Sequencing used blood. This sequence was found in a female donor with papillary thyroid cancer or a benign thyroid nodule (not recorded which). Some clones in this sample may be carry-over from other donors' samples. The CDR3 DNA reads as TGCGCCAGCAGCTTGTCGGGACAGGTGCACACTGAAGCTTTCTTT. It specifies CASSLSGQVHTEAFF.